The 26 T cell receptor beta chains presented below share a single source sample, sequenced in a study of beta chain features in type 1 diabetes. The study reverse transcribed the entire isolated RNA, so it sequenced expressed TCRB transcripts. The method was immunoSEQ multiplex PCR; TCRdb's version includes in-frame clones alone and lacks a portion of them. The table records around 160,000 clones, about 51% of them present only once. Sequenced: Tregs from blood. The origin of the receptors is a young man in good health.

The sample holds a few counts of this clone. The V gene is TRBV7-9, the J gene TRBJ2-7; D may be TRBD2 (6 bases). The germline V gene has CDR1 SEHNR and CDR2 FQNEAQ (reference sequence). Trimming removed 2 bases from V and 3 bases from J, with 20 bases in between. The CDR3 extends over 17 amino acids. The DNA for the CDR3 is TGTGCCAGCAGCTTATGGGACTGGAGACCAGGATACTACGAGCAGTACTTC. Protein sequence: CASSLWDWRPGYYEQYF.

The chain is built from TRBV5-4 and TRBJ1-1; D is unresolved. Germline V CDR1 and CDR2: SGHNT, YYREEE (reference sequence). This CDR3 is 15 amino acids long. V lost 2 bases and J 3 bases, leaving 14 bases between the germline ends. This chain's CDR3 is CASSFPGREYTEAFF. For the CDR3, the DNA is TGTGCCAGCAGCTTCCCGGGGAGGGAGTACACTGAAGCTTTCTTT.

The genes are TRBV28 and TRBJ2-3; 7 nucleotides align to TRBD1. Germline CDR1 reads MDHEN; CDR2 reads SYDVKM. The CDR3 runs 13 residues. J gave up 1 base and V 11 bases, and 6 bases lay outside the gene matches. The CDR3 is CAARDSGTDTQYF. The CDR3 bases are TGTGCCGCCCGGGACAGCGGCACAGATACGCAGTATTTT.

The count of this clone is one. V gene TRBV7-3 combines with J gene TRBJ2-7, with 7 bases aligning to TRBD1. V lost 5 bases and J lost 6; bases outside the gene matches: 4. This CDR3 region has 12 residues. The germline V gene has CDR1 SGHTA and CDR2 FQGTGA. The CDR3, as DNA: TGTGCCAGCAGCCGTCCAGGGGGCGAGCAGTACTTC. It is translated as CASSRPGGEQYF.

The J gene is TRBJ2-5, the V gene TRBV5-4; D possibly corresponds to TRBD2 (7 bases). CDR1 is SGHNT, CDR2 YYREEE, per germline (reference sequence). V lost 3 bases and J 5 bases, leaving 20 bases between the germline ends. There are 16 residues in the CDR3. CDR3 residues: CASSSRGAGVGETQYF. CDR3 bases: TGTGCCAGCAGCTCCCGGGGGGCGGGGGTAGGGGAGACCCAGTACTTC.

The rearrangement uses TRBV2 and TRBJ1-4; no clear D. CDR3 length: 14 amino acids. Trimming cost V 8 bases and J 6 bases, with 16 bases left between them. Germline V CDR1 and CDR2: SNHLY, FYNNEI. The CDR3 sequence is CASALPRIYEKLFF. In DNA, the CDR3 is TGTGCCAGCGCGTTACCCAGGATCTATGAAAAACTGTTTTTT.

The chain carries TRBV29-1 and TRBJ2-5; a weak D match, TRBD1 (6 bases). The CDR3 length is 13 residues. Germline V gene sequence: CDR1 SQVTM, CDR2 ANQGSEA. The V gene lost 7 bases and the J gene lost 0 bases, with 12 bases spanning the gap. CDR3 coding DNA: TGCAGCGGCTCGACAGGACACCAAGAGACCCAGTACTTC. It is translated as CSGSTGHQETQYF.

The chain employs TRBV7-9 and TRBJ2-5; unclear D gene. V dropped 1 base and J dropped 5 bases, with 8 bases sitting between them. The CDR3 is 13 amino acids. Germline CDR1 reads SEHNR; CDR2 reads FQNEAQ (reference sequence). CDR3 sequence (DNA): TGTGCCAGCAGCTTAGGGCTGTTGGAGACCCAGTACTTC. Protein sequence: CASSLGLLETQYF. Based on the CDR3 plus reference TRBV7-9 and TRBJ2-5, the full variable domain is DTGVSQNPRHKITKRGQNVTFRCDPISEHNRLYWYRQTLGQGPEFLTYFQNEAQLEKSRLLSDRFSAERPKGSFSTLEIQRTEQGDSAMYLCASSLGLLETQYFGPGTRLLVL.

This clone appeared a few times. The chain employs TRBV7-2 and TRBJ1-1, with D unresolved. V shed 6 bases and J shed 2 bases, with 13 bases lying between them. This CDR3 contains 14 residues. Per germline, CDR1 SGHTA and CDR2 FQGNSA. CDR3 loop: CASRRHIPNTEAFF. DNA of the CDR3: TGTGCCAGCAGGAGACACATACCTAACACTGAAGCTTTCTTT.

J is TRBJ2-2 and V is TRBV7-9; maybe TRBD2 (7 bases). The germline V gene encodes CDR1 SEHNR and CDR2 FQNEAQ (reference sequence). This CDR3 spans 15 amino acids. The ends were cut back, 7 bases at V and 3 bases at J, with 15 bases in the middle. The CDR3 is CASTLGGVHTGELFF. Here the CDR3 DNA reads TGTGCCAGCACCCTAGGGGGGGTTCACACCGGGGAGCTGTTTTTT.

This clone was counted only a few times. This chain links TRBV21-1 with TRBJ2-7; TRBD1 is the table's D call and was not checked against the DNA. TRBV21-1 is assigned pseudogene status. The CDR3 runs to 15 residues. CDR3 nucleotides: TGTGCCAGCAGTATGACAGGGACCCTCTCCTACGAGCAGTACTTC. Protein: CASSMTGTLSYEQYF.

The chain uses TRBV29-1 and TRBJ2-7; 10 positions match TRBD2. The CDR3 is 13 residues long. Unmatched junction bases numbered 3, after V lost 4 bases and J lost 3 bases. Germline loops: CDR1 SQVTM, CDR2 ANQGSEA. CDR3 protein: CSVGTSGYYEQYF. The CDR3 DNA reads TGCAGCGTTGGGACTAGCGGCTACTACGAGCAGTACTTC.

The V gene is TRBV15, the J gene TRBJ2-5; D gene uncertain. The CDR3 contains 13 residues. Germline assignment: CDR1 LNHNV and CDR2 YYDKDF (reference sequence). V gave up 5 bases and J gave up 0 bases, with 7 bases separating them. The CDR3 bases are TGTGCCACCAGCCGCGAGTACCAAGAGACCCAGTACTTC. Protein product: CATSREYQETQYF.

This clone was counted between two and nine times. The chain combines TRBV11-2 with TRBJ1-4; 9 bases fit TRBD1. The CDR3 contains 15 residues. Germline V CDR1 and CDR2: SGHAT, FQNNGV. The V segment lost 5 bases and the J segment 5 bases; nucleotides outside the gene matches: 6. The CDR3 spells CASSILGTGNEKLFF. For the CDR3, the DNA is TGTGCCAGCAGCATACTCGGGACAGGGAATGAAAAACTGTTTTTT. The whole variable domain, filled in from reference TRBV11-2 and TRBJ1-4, reads EAGVAQSPRYKIIEKRQSVAFWCNPISGHATLYWYQQILGQGPKLLIQFQNNGVVDDSQLPKDRFSAERLKGVDSTLKIQPAKLEDSAVYLCASSILGTGNEKLFFGSGTQLSVL.

The CDR3 loop is CASSQVGATRSYEQYF. CDR3 coding DNA: TGTGCCAGCAGCCAAGTAGGAGCGACCCGATCATACGAGCAGTACTTC. This rearrangement joins TRBV4-2 to TRBJ2-7; D remains ambiguous. The CDR3 length is 16 residues. The V and J ends lost 1 base and 4 bases respectively, with 17 bases between them. Germline assignment: CDR1 LGHNA and CDR2 YNFKEQ.

The chain recombines TRBV10-3 with TRBJ2-5, with 7 bases fitting TRBD2. The junction had 8 bases not matched to a gene; V was cut back by 5 bases and J by 5 bases. Per germline, CDR1 ENHRY and CDR2 SYGVKD. The CDR3 covers 14 residues. Here the CDR3 DNA reads TGTGCCATCAGTCTAACTGGCGGGAGTGAGACCCAGTACTTC. This codes for CAISLTGGSETQYF.

This chain joins TRBV5-4 and TRBJ2-3; 8 bases fit TRBD1. This CDR3 is 16 amino acids long. After removal of 4 bases from V and 0 bases from J, the junction contained 7 bases not matched to a gene. The germline V gene has CDR1 SGHNT and CDR2 YYREEE (reference sequence). CDR3 DNA: TGTGCCAGCAGCAAACCGGGACAGGATAGCACAGATACGCAGTATTTT. Amino acids: CASSKPGQDSTDTQYF.

This clone was detected only a few times. The CDR3 nucleotides read TGTGCCAGCAGATACAGGACAGCCAGTTCGTACGAGCAGTACTTC. Amino acids: CASRYRTASSYEQYF. This sequence joins TRBV27 and TRBJ2-7; possible D gene TRBD1, 6 bases. CDR1 MNHEY and CDR2 SMNVEV come from the germline V gene (reference sequence). This CDR3 spans 15 amino acids. Trimming removed 6 bases from V and 4 bases from J, with 19 bases in between.

This chain links TRBV6-1 with TRBJ2-7; D may be TRBD1 or TRBD2 (5 bases each). This CDR3 has 13 amino acids. Between the trimmed V and J ends, which lost 10 bases and 3 bases, there was a span of 16 bases. Germline loops: CDR1 MNHNS, CDR2 SASEGT. Here the CDR3 reads CATRETTYYEQYF. In DNA form, the CDR3 reads TGTGCCACCAGGGAGACCACATACTACGAGCAGTACTTC.

This chain connects TRBV4-3 to TRBJ2-1, with 7 positions matching TRBD2. CDR1 LGHNA and CDR2 YSLEER come from the germline V gene. The CDR3 is made up of 16 amino acids. The V and J ends lost 4 bases and 6 bases, in that order; junction bases with no gene match: 12. This CDR3 is CASSPFAGGSGNEQFF. The CDR3, as DNA: TGCGCCAGCAGCCCCTTCGCGGGCGGGAGTGGCAATGAGCAGTTCTTC.

The chain joins TRBV10-3 to TRBJ2-2; tentatively, D is TRBD2 (6 bases). The CDR3 loop spans 16 amino acids. Germline CDR1 is ENHRY and CDR2 is SYGVKD. V lost 0 bases, J lost 1 base, and 9 bases lay in between. CDR3 region: CAISESGLRNTGELFF. In DNA, the CDR3 is TGTGCCATCAGTGAGTCGGGACTTAGGAACACCGGGGAGCTGTTTTTT.

This clone was seen only a few times. The V call is TRBV5-1, the J call TRBJ2-2, with D tentatively TRBD2 (6 bases). In germline, CDR1 is SGHRS, CDR2 YFSETQ. This CDR3 contains 15 residues. With 5 bases removed from V and 6 bases from J, the gap between germline ends came to 17 bases. As DNA, the CDR3 is TGCGCCAGCAGGTTCTCCTTCTCGGGGGCCGGGGAGCTGTTTTTT. It encodes CASRFSFSGAGELFF. Variable domain in full (rest from reference TRBV5-1 and TRBJ2-2): KAGVTQTPRYLIKTRGQQVTLSCSPISGHRSVSWYQQTPGQGLQFLFEYFSETQRNKGNFPGRFSGRQFSNSRSEMNVSTLELGDSALYLCASRFSFSGAGELFFGEGSRLTVL.

In this sample, this clone turned up a few times. The rearrangement links TRBV21-1 to TRBJ1-6; the table's D call, TRBD1, was not checked against the DNA. TRBV21-1 is a known pseudogene. The CDR3 has 16 amino acids. Here the CDR3 reads CASSKRRDRIGSPLHF. The CDR3 DNA sequence: TGTGCCAGCAGCAAACGCCGGGACAGGATCGGGTCACCCCTCCACTTT.

The DNA for the CDR3 is TGTGCCAGCAGCATTCGAAGCGGGGTACAAGAGACCCAGTACTTC. It specifies CASSIRSGVQETQYF. The chain employs TRBV7-2 and TRBJ2-5; 7 nucleotides line up with TRBD2. After removal of 5 bases from V and 2 bases from J, the junction contained 8 bases not matched to a gene. Germline V gene data show CDR1 as SGHTA and CDR2 as FQGNSA. The CDR3 totals 15 residues.

The CDR3 loop is CASSQDPVTIQFF. The CDR3 coding sequence is TGCGCCAGCAGCCAAGATCCGGTTACCATACAGTTCTTC. The chain links TRBV4-1 to TRBJ2-1; no reliable D call. The CDR3 is made up of 13 amino acids. Germline V gene lookup returns CDR1 MGHRA and CDR2 YSYEKL. Trimming removed 0 bases from V and 13 bases from J, with 13 bases in between.

The V gene is TRBV28, the J gene TRBJ2-7; maybe TRBD1 (5 bases). Trimming removed 6 bases from V and 9 bases from J, with 12 bases in between. CDR3 length: 11 residues. Germline CDR1 MDHEN, CDR2 SYDVKM. CDR3 amino acids: CASRNRLGQYF. The CDR3 coding sequence is TGTGCCAGCAGAAACAGGTTGGGGCAGTACTTC. The whole variable domain, filled in from reference TRBV28 and TRBJ2-7, reads DVKVTQSSRYLVKRTGEKVFLECVQDMDHENMFWYRQDPGLGLRLIYFSYDVKMKEKGDIPEGYSVSREKKERFSLILESASTNQTSMYLCASRNRLGQYFGPGTRLTVT.